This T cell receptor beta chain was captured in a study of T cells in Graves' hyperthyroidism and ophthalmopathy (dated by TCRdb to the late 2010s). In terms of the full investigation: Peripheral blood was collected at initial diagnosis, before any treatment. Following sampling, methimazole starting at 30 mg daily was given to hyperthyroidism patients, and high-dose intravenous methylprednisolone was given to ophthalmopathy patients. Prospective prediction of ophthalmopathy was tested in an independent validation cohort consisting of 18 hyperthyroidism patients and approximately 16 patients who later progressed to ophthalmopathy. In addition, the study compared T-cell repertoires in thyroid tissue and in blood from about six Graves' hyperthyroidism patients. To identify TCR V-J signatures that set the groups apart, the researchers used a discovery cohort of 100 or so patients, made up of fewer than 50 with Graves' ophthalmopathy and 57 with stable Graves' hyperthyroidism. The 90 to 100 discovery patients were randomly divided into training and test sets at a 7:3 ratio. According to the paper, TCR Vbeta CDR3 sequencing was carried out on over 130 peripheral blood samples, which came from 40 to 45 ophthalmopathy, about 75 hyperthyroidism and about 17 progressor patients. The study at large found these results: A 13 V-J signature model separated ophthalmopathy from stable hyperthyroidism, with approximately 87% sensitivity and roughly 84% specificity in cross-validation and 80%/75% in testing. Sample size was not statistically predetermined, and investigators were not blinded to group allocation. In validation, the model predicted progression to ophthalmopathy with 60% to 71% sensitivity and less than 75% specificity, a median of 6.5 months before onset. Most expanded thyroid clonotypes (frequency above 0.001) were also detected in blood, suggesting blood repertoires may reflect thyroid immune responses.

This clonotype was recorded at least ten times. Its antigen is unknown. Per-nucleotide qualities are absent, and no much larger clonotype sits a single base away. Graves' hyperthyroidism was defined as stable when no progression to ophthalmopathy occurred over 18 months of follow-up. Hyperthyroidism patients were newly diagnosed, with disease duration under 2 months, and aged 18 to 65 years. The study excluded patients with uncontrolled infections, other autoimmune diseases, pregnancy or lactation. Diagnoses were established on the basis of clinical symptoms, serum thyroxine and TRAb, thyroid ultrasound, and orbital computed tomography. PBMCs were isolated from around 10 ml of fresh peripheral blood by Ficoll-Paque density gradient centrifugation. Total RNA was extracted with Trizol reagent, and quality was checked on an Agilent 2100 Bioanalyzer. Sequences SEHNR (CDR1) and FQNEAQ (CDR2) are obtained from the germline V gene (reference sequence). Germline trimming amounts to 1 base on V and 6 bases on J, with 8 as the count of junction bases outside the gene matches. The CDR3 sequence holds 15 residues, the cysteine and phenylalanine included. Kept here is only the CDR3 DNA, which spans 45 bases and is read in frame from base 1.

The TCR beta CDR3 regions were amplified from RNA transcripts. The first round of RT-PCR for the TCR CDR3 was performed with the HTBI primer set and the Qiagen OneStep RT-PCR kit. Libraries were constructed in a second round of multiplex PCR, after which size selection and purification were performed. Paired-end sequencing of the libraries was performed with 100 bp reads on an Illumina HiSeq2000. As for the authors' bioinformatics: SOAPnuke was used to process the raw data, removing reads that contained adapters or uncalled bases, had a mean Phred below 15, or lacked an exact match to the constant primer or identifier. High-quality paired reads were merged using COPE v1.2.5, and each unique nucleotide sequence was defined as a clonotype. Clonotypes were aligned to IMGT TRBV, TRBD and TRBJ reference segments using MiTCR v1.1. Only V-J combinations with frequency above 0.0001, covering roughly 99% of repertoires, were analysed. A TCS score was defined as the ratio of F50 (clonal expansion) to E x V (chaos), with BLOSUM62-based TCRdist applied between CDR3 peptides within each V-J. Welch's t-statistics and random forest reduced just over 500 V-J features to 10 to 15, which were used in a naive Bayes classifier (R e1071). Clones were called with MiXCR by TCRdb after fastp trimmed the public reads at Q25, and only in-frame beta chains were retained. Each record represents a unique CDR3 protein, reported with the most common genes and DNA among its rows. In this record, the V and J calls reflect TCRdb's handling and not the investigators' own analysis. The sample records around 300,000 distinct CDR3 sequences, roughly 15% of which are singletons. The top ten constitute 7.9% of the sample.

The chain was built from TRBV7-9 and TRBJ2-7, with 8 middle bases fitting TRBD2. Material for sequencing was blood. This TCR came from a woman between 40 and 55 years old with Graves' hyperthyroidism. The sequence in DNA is TGTGCCAGCAGCTTAGGGGCGAGCGGGAGCGTCGAGCAGTACTTC. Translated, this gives CASSLGASGSVEQYF.